This T cell receptor beta chain was profiled in a study of T cells in Graves' hyperthyroidism and ophthalmopathy. This clonotype was observed at least ten times. Patients with ophthalmopathy all had a Clinical Activity Score of at least 3, a NOSPECS grade of at least 4 and duration under 3 months. Exclusions: uncontrolled infection, other autoimmune disease, pregnancy, lactation. Out of roughly 10 ml of fresh peripheral blood came the PBMCs. RNA transcripts served as the template for amplifying TCR beta CDR3 regions. The HTBI set primed first-round TCR CDR3 RT-PCR. TCRdb reprocessed the multiplex PCR reads with MiXCR, giving one entry per CDR3 protein. The repertoire holds approximately 430,000 distinct CDR3 sequences, with roughly 15% as singletons. The CDR3 runs to 13 residues. Germline values: CDR1 KGHSH, CDR2 LQKENI. With V trimmed by 3 bases and J by 6 bases, 4 bases remained unmatched.

The V call is TRBV18, the J call TRBJ1-2; 7 nucleotides align to TRBD1. The clonotype originates from a man between 18 and 29 years old with Graves' ophthalmopathy. Sequencing used blood. CDR3 sequence reads: CASSPRTGDGYTF. CDR3 bases: TGTGCCAGCTCACCGAGGACAGGCGATGGCTACACCTTC.